The clone carrying this T cell receptor beta chain was detected a few times. Its antigen remains unidentified. This sample is drawn from a study of vaccination and CD4 T cells after COVID-19. Sequence data for DNA of cultured CD4+ T cells were generated by the Oncomine TCR Beta short-read assay. Cultures of CD4+ T cells served as the source for extracting genomic DNA. One entry per CDR3 protein results from TCRdb running MiXCR on the PCR reads. The table has about 9,300 distinct CDR3 sequences, under 40% seen once. Findings and limits, study-wide: Spike mono-reactivity applied to 304 of 307 vaccine-specific clones detected in convalescent patients.

The CDR3 is 16 residues long. CDR1 and CDR2 from the germline V gene are LGHNA and YSLEER. The V and J ends lost 4 bases and 0 bases, in that order; junction bases with no gene match: 8. Treatment: approximately nine-day PBMC culture with coronavirus spike peptide pools or control peptides (ViraFEST assay). The unexposed donor gave CD4+ T cells before the COVID-19 pandemic (2011-2018). Investigators exposed CD4+ T cells from unexposed donors to SARS-CoV-2 S/N and four cold-coronavirus spikes, as cells permitted. V is TRBV4-3 and J is TRBJ1-1; TRBD1 matches 7 bases. Sequenced input: CD4+ T cells from blood, cultured in vitro. This sequence originates from a human donor in good health. CDR3 sequence reads: CASSRGTAFMNTEAFF. Here the CDR3 DNA reads TGCGCCAGCAGCCGCGGGACAGCATTTATGAACACTGAAGCTTTCTTT.